This T cell receptor (beta chain) was recovered during a study of shared clonotypes between healthy human individuals. The CDR3 runs to 16 residues. The V gene lost 3 bases and the J gene lost 4 bases, with 13 bases spanning the gap. From germline, CDR1 is KGHSH and CDR2 LQKENI. Sorted-subset replicate PCR reactions were performed with approximately 190 ng DNA, corresponding to about 32,000 T cell genomes. Measured with immunoSEQ multiplex PCR; TCRdb has only the in-frame clones, and not every one. The sample holds some 2.1 million clones, roughly 95% seen once. This receptor was obtained from a man aged 18 to 29 in good health. This rearrangement joins TRBV18 to TRBJ2-6; weak D call: TRBD2 (5 bases). The sample comprised naive CD4+ T cells sorted from blood. Specified subset: CD45RA+ positively selected. The CDR3 loop reads CASSPGLAAGANVLTF. The CDR3 DNA is TGTGCCAGCTCACCGGGCCTAGCTGCCGGGGCCAACGTCCTGACTTTC.